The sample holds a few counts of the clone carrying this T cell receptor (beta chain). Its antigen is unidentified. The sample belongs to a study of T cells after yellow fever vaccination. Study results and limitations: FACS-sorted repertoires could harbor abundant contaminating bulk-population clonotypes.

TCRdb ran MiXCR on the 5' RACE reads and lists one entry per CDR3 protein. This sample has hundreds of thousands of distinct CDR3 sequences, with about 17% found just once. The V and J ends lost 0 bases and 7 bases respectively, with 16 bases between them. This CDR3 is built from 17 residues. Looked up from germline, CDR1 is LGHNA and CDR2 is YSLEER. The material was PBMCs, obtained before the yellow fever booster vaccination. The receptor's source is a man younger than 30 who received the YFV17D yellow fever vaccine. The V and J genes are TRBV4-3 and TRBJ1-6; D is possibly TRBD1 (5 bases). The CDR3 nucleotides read TGCGCCAGCAGCCAAGAAGTGGATTGGGGACGGAATTCACCCCTCCACTTT. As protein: CASSQEVDWGRNSPLHF.